This is a list of T cell receptor beta chains from one sample in a study of cytomegalovirus exposure and HLA in healthy donors. TCRdb keeps only in-frame clones here, not all; method: immunoSEQ multiplex PCR. The table shows 150,000 to 200,000 clones, with 70% to 80% occurring only once. Sample: PBMCs. The receptor set was obtained from a woman aged 30 to 39 in good health and CMV-seropositive. Each CDR3 is given with its conserved first and last residue. D genes are given only for firm matches. Expanded clones get a size class; other rows say once, few or many, or leave the size out.

J: TRBJ2-2
size: few
length: 15
V: TRBV6-5
D: -
DNA: TGTGCCAGCAGTTACTGGGGGGAGAACACCGGGGAGCTGTTTTTT
CDR3: CASSYWGENTGELFF

J: TRBJ2-7
size: -
length: 14
V: TRBV30
D: TRBD2
DNA: TGTGCCTGGACGCTAGCGGGAGGAGTCAACGAGCAGTACTTC
CDR3: CAWTLAGGVNEQYF

J: TRBJ1-1
size: -
length: 15
V: TRBV7-2
D: TRBD1
DNA: TGTGCCAGCAGCACACAGGGGGCGGTCGGTACTGAAGCTTTCTTT
CDR3: CASSTQGAVGTEAFF

J: TRBJ1-6
size: few
length: 13
V: TRBV6-1
D: -
DNA: TGTGCCAGCAGTGAGGGCCCCTCCGGCCCCCTCCACTTT
CDR3: CASSEGPSGPLHF

J: TRBJ1-1
size: -
length: 14
V: TRBV9
D: TRBD1
DNA: TGTGCCAGCAGCGTAGCAGGGACAGGGACTGAAGCTTTCTTT
CDR3: CASSVAGTGTEAFF

J: TRBJ1-2
size: -
length: 13
V: TRBV10-2
D: -
DNA: TGCGCCAGCAGTGACCCAGGGCACTATGGCTACACCTTC
CDR3: CASSDPGHYGYTF

J: TRBJ2-7
size: -
length: 13
V: TRBV27
D: TRBD1
DNA: TGTGCCAGCAGTTTAGACAGGGACTACGAGCAGTACTTC
CDR3: CASSLDRDYEQYF

J: TRBJ2-7
size: -
length: 15
V: TRBV6-5
D: -
DNA: TGTGCCAGCAGTTATGGGACAAGTCCACCTTACGAGCAGTACTTC
CDR3: CASSYGTSPPYEQYF

J: TRBJ1-3
size: -
length: 18
V: TRBV9
D: -
DNA: TGTGCCAGCAGCGTAGGGTCCGGTGCGGGGGTCGCTGGAAACACCATATATTTT
CDR3: CASSVGSGAGVAGNTIYF

J: TRBJ2-7
size: -
length: 17
V: TRBV28
D: -
DNA: TGTGCCAGCAGTTTATATACATTGGCCGTCAATTCCTACGAGCAGTACTTC
CDR3: CASSLYTLAVNSYEQYF

J: TRBJ1-3
size: -
length: 16
V: TRBV19
D: -
DNA: TGTGCCAGTAGTATCAGGACACAATCCTCTGGAAACACCATATATTTT
CDR3: CASSIRTQSSGNTIYF

J: TRBJ2-7
size: -
length: 16
V: TRBV15
D: -
DNA: TGTGCCACCAGCAGAGTCTTGGGCAGGGGCTTGTACGAGCAGTACTTC
CDR3: CATSRVLGRGLYEQYF

J: TRBJ2-1
size: -
length: 14
V: TRBV5-4
D: -
DNA: TGTGCCAGCAGCTTGCCCAGCTCCTACAATGAGCAGTTCTTC
CDR3: CASSLPSSYNEQFF

J: TRBJ2-5
size: -
length: 14
V: TRBV5-1
D: -
DNA: TGCGCCAGCAGCTTGGAACGGGGATCCGAGACCCAGTACTTC
CDR3: CASSLERGSETQYF

J: TRBJ1-1
size: -
length: 13
V: TRBV30
D: TRBD1
DNA: TGTGCCTGGAGCCAGGGGGGAAACACTGAAGCTTTCTTT
CDR3: CAWSQGGNTEAFF

J: TRBJ1-1
size: -
length: 14
V: TRBV5-1
D: -
DNA: TGCGCCAGCAGCACCCAGGGTTTTGGCACTGAAGCTTTCTTT
CDR3: CASSTQGFGTEAFF

J: TRBJ1-1
size: once
length: 17
V: TRBV5-1
D: TRBD1
DNA: TGCGCCAGCAGCTCGGACAGGGGGACGGCGCCGAACACTGAAGCTTTCTTT
CDR3: CASSSDRGTAPNTEAFF

J: TRBJ2-3
size: few
length: 15
V: TRBV6-5
D: TRBD1
DNA: TGTGCCAGCAGTTCTGCAGGGGGAAGCACAGATACGCAGTATTTT
CDR3: CASSSAGGSTDTQYF

J: TRBJ1-1
size: -
length: 14
V: TRBV5-4
D: TRBD1
DNA: TGTGCCAGCAGCTTTCAGGGGGTAGGGACTGAAGCTTTCTTT
CDR3: CASSFQGVGTEAFF

J: TRBJ1-2
size: -
length: 14
V: TRBV6-5
D: -
DNA: TGTGCCAGCAGTTACTCAGGGACAAGAGGTGGCTACACCTTC
CDR3: CASSYSGTRGGYTF

J: TRBJ1-5
size: few
length: 12
V: TRBV10-3
D: TRBD1
DNA: TGTGCCACTCAGGGGGCCAATCAGCCCCAGCATTTT
CDR3: CATQGANQPQHF

J: TRBJ2-1
size: once
length: 15
V: TRBV2
D: TRBD2
DNA: TGTGCCAGCACCTCGATGGGACTAGCCCACAATGAGCAGTTCTTC
CDR3: CASTSMGLAHNEQFF

J: TRBJ2-5
size: -
length: 17
V: TRBV7-6
D: TRBD1
DNA: TGTGCCAGCAGCTTAGCGCAAAGGACAGGGGTAGAAGAGACCCAGTACTTC
CDR3: CASSLAQRTGVEETQYF

J: TRBJ1-5
size: -
length: 16
V: TRBV7-2
D: -
DNA: TGTGCCAGCAGCTTAGGGGGAGGAGGGCGCAATCAGCCCCAGCATTTT
CDR3: CASSLGGGGRNQPQHF

J: TRBJ1-2
size: -
length: 14
V: TRBV10-3
D: -
DNA: TGTGCCATCATTCCCGACGGGGTTGGTTATGGCTACACCTTC
CDR3: CAIIPDGVGYGYTF

J: TRBJ1-5
size: -
length: 15
V: TRBV5-8
D: -
DNA: TGTGCCAGCAGCTCGGACTTCTTTGGCAATCAGCCCCAGCATTTT
CDR3: CASSSDFFGNQPQHF

J: TRBJ1-2
size: -
length: 15
V: TRBV9
D: TRBD1
DNA: TGTGCCAGCAGTAGGGACAGCAGTTATAACTATGGCTACACCTTC
CDR3: CASSRDSSYNYGYTF

J: TRBJ1-6
size: -
length: 18
V: TRBV7-6
D: -
DNA: TGTGCCAGCAGCTTAGCTTCACCGGGGTCCTCCTATAATTCACCCCTCCACTTT
CDR3: CASSLASPGSSYNSPLHF

J: TRBJ1-3
size: once
length: 15
V: TRBV6-5
D: -
DNA: TGTGCCAGCAGCCCGACCGGGGTCTCTGGAAACACCATATATTTT
CDR3: CASSPTGVSGNTIYF

J: TRBJ1-1
size: -
length: 17
V: TRBV7-6
D: -
DNA: TGTGCCAGCAGCTTGAGCAGGGGAAGACTCTTGAACACTGAAGCTTTCTTT
CDR3: CASSLSRGRLLNTEAFF

J: TRBJ2-3
size: -
length: 15
V: TRBV10-2
D: TRBD2
DNA: TGCGCCACCCAGCTGGTTAGCGGGAACCCAGATACGCAGTATTTT
CDR3: CATQLVSGNPDTQYF

J: TRBJ1-1
size: -
length: 14
V: TRBV15
D: TRBD1
DNA: TGTGCCACCAGCCGGGGACAGGGGGTCACTGAAGCTTTCTTT
CDR3: CATSRGQGVTEAFF

J: TRBJ1-3
size: -
length: 13
V: TRBV19
D: -
DNA: TGTGCCAGTAGTGGACAGCCGGTAAACACCATATATTTT
CDR3: CASSGQPVNTIYF

J: TRBJ2-2
size: -
length: 17
V: TRBV4-3
D: TRBD1
DNA: TGCGCCAGCAGCCAAGATTTTTTCAGGGGGCGAGCCGGGGAGCTGTTTTTT
CDR3: CASSQDFFRGRAGELFF

J: TRBJ2-5
size: -
length: 15
V: TRBV4-3
D: TRBD2
DNA: TGCGCCAGCAGCCAAGATAGTAGCGGGGCTGCCTCCCAGTACTTC
CDR3: CASSQDSSGAASQYF

J: TRBJ2-3
size: -
length: 12
V: TRBV2
D: -
DNA: TGTGCCAGCAGTGTTGCGCGGGATACGCAGTATTTT
CDR3: CASSVARDTQYF

J: TRBJ2-7
size: -
length: 16
V: TRBV6-1
D: -
DNA: TGTGCCAGCAGTGGAACCCCGACTCGTCTAGCCTACGAGCAGTACTTC
CDR3: CASSGTPTRLAYEQYF

J: TRBJ1-4
size: -
length: 14
V: TRBV28
D: TRBD1
DNA: TGTGCCAGCAGCCCTCGACAGGGCGTTGAAAAACTGTTTTTT
CDR3: CASSPRQGVEKLFF

J: TRBJ1-5
size: -
length: 16
V: TRBV27
D: TRBD1
DNA: TGTGCCAGCAGTTGGGCAGGGGGTGAATACAATCAGCCCCAGCATTTT
CDR3: CASSWAGGEYNQPQHF

J: TRBJ1-1
size: -
length: 13
V: TRBV7-6
D: -
DNA: TGTGCCAGCAGCTTAAAAGCCAACACTGAAGCTTTCTTT
CDR3: CASSLKANTEAFF

J: TRBJ1-5
size: -
length: 15
V: TRBV6-1
D: -
DNA: TGTGCCAGCAGTGAATACGGACAGCTCAATCAGCCCCAGCATTTT
CDR3: CASSEYGQLNQPQHF

J: TRBJ1-3
size: -
length: 16
V: TRBV5-1
D: TRBD1
DNA: TGCGCCAGCAGCATCGGGACAGGGGACTCTGGAAACACCATATATTTT
CDR3: CASSIGTGDSGNTIYF

J: TRBJ1-3
size: -
length: 17
V: TRBV11-2
D: TRBD1
DNA: TGTGCCAGCAGTCTTATCTTGCGGGACAGGGCTGGAAACACCATATATTTT
CDR3: CASSLILRDRAGNTIYF

J: TRBJ1-5
size: -
length: 15
V: TRBV7-8
D: TRBD1
DNA: TGTGCCAGCAGCTTAGCGGGCAGGGGGAATCAGCCCCAGCATTTT
CDR3: CASSLAGRGNQPQHF

J: TRBJ1-4
size: -
length: 15
V: TRBV7-8
D: TRBD1
DNA: TGTGCCAGCAGCCCCGGACAGGGAGGGAAGGAAAAACTGTTTTTT
CDR3: CASSPGQGGKEKLFF

J: TRBJ2-7
size: once
length: 14
V: TRBV18
D: TRBD1
DNA: TGTGCCAGCTCACCGGGACAGGGGGCCTACGAGCAGTACTTC
CDR3: CASSPGQGAYEQYF

J: TRBJ2-7
size: -
length: 11
V: TRBV10-1
D: -
DNA: TGCGCCAGCAGTCAGGGCTACGAGCAGTACTTC
CDR3: CASSQGYEQYF

J: TRBJ1-5
size: -
length: 14
V: TRBV28
D: -
DNA: TGTGCCAGCAGTTTGAGGGTTCGCAATCAGCCCCAGCATTTT
CDR3: CASSLRVRNQPQHF

J: TRBJ1-2
size: -
length: 15
V: TRBV5-1
D: -
DNA: TGCGCCAGCAGGGGTGGGGGGGGCTTCCCCGATGGCTACACCTTC
CDR3: CASRGGGGFPDGYTF

J: TRBJ1-1
size: -
length: 12
V: TRBV7-8
D: -
DNA: TGTGCCAGCAGCTTACTACAGGGAGAAGCTTTCTTT
CDR3: CASSLLQGEAFF

J: TRBJ2-2
size: -
length: 17
V: TRBV4-3
D: TRBD2
DNA: TGCGCCAGCAGCCAAGTTTGGGGGCGGGAGGGCACCGGGGAGCTGTTTTTT
CDR3: CASSQVWGREGTGELFF

J: TRBJ2-5
size: -
length: 19
V: TRBV27
D: TRBD2
DNA: TGTGCCAGCAGTCCCCTCCGACTAGCGGGAGGGCCCATCCAAGAGACCCAGTACTTC
CDR3: CASSPLRLAGGPIQETQYF

J: TRBJ2-7
size: -
length: 15
V: TRBV19
D: TRBD2
DNA: TGTGCCAGTAGTAAAATAGCGGGAGTTACCTACGAGCAGTACTTC
CDR3: CASSKIAGVTYEQYF

J: TRBJ1-1
size: few
length: 15
V: TRBV5-1
D: -
DNA: TGCGCCAGCAGCCGGATGACAGGAATGAACACTGAAGCTTTCTTT
CDR3: CASSRMTGMNTEAFF

J: TRBJ2-2
size: -
length: 15
V: TRBV7-2
D: -
DNA: TGTGCCAGCAGCTTGAACAGGGGGGGCACCGGGGAGCTGTTTTTT
CDR3: CASSLNRGGTGELFF